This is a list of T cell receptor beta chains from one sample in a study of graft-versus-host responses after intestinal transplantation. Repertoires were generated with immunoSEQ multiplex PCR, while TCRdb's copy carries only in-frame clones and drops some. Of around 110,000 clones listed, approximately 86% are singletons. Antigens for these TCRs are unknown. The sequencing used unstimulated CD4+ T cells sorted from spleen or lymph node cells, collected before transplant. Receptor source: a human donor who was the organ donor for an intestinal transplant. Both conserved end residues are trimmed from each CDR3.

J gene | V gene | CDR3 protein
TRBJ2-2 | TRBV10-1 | ASREQNTGELF
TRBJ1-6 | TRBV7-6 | ASSLEQRAPLH
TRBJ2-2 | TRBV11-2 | ASSRSSPTGELF
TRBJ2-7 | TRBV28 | ASSWRYEQY
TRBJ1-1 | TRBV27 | ASSTHGGSEAF
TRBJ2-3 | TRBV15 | ATSRDGGTADTQY
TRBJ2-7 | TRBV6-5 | ATSDRRSSYEQY
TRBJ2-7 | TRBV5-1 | ASSWAGNSYEQY
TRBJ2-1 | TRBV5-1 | ASSFFTSSSYNEQF
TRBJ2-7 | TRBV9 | TSSVGGLAVYEQY
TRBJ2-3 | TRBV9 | ASSPHRGGYTDTQY
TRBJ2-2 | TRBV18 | ASSPPISASRELF
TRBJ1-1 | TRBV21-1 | ALRELNTEAF
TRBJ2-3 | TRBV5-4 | ASSPTGLAGGRDTQY
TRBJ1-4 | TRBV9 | ASSVAGRGYNEKLF
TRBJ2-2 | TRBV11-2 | ASSLGQGWSGELF